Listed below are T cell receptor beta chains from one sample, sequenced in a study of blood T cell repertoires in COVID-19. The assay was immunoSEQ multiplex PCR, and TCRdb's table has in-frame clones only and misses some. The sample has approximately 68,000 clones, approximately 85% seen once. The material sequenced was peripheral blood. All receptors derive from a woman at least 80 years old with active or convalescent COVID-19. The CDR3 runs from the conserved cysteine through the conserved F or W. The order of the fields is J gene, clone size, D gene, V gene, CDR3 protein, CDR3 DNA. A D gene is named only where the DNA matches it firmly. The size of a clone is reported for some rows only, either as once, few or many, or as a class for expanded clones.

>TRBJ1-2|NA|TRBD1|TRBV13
CASSFDRGVFGYTF
TGTGCCAGCAGCTTCGACAGGGGCGTCTTTGGCTACACCTTC
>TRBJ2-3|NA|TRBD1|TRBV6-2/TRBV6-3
CASSKGTGISTDTQYF
TGTGCCAGCAGTAAAGGGACAGGCATAAGCACAGATACGCAGTATTTT
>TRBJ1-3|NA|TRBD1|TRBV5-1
CASRIKTGGSGNTIYF
TGCGCCAGCAGAATCAAGACAGGGGGCTCTGGAAACACCATATATTTT
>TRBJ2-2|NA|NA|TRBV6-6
CASIPSDRNTGELFF
TGTGCCAGCATACCCTCTGACAGAAATACCGGGGAGCTGTTTTTT
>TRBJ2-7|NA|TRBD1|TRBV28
CASRGDRGREWQYF
TGTGCCAGCAGGGGGGACAGGGGAAGGGAGTGGCAGTACTTC
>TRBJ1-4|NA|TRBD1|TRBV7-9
CASTKMTGGAGGNEKLFF
TGTGCCAGCACAAAAATGACAGGGGGCGCTGGGGGTAATGAAAAACTGTTTTTT
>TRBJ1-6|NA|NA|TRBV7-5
CARSTHPGGYNSPLHF
TGTGCCAGAAGCACGCACCCAGGGGGATATAATTCACCCCTCCACTTT
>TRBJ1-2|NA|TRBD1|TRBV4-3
CASSQWTGRDGYTF
TGCGCCAGCAGCCAGTGGACAGGGAGGGACGGCTACACCTTC
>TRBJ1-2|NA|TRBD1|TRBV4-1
CASSQGQGAYYGYTF
TGCGCCAGCAGCCAAGGGCAGGGGGCATACTATGGCTACACCTTC
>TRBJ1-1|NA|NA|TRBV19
CASSFPPLEAFF
TGTGCCAGTAGTTTCCCCCCCCTTGAAGCTTTCTTT
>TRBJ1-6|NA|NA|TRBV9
CASSGPQAYNSPLHF
TGTGCCAGCAGCGGCCCACAGGCCTATAATTCACCCCTCCACTTT
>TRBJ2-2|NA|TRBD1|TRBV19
CASSPDRADTGELFF
TGTGCCAGTAGCCCGGACAGGGCTGACACCGGGGAGCTGTTTTTT
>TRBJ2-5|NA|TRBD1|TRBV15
CATAFPGTGGGETQYF
TGTGCCACCGCTTTTCCCGGGACAGGGGGGGGAGAGACCCAGTACTTC
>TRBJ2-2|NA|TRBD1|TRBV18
CASSPGQGDATGELFF
TGTGCCAGCTCACCAGGACAGGGGGACGCTACCGGGGAGCTGTTTTTT
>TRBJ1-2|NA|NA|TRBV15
CATLPGDPRRKYGYTF
TGTGCCACCCTCCCGGGCGATCCAAGGAGGAAATATGGCTACACCTTC
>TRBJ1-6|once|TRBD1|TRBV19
CASAGQSYNSPLHF
TGTGCCAGCGCGGGACAGAGTTATAATTCACCCCTCCACTTT
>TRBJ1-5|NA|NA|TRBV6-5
CASSYSSGRGNQPQHF
TGTGCCAGCAGTTACTCGAGTGGGAGAGGGAATCAGCCCCAGCATTTT
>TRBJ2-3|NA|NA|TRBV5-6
CASSFSDDTQYF
TGTGCCAGCAGCTTTAGCGACGATACGCAGTATTTT
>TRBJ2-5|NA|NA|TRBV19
CASSRGEGHNQETQYF
TGTGCCAGTAGTAGGGGGGAGGGACACAATCAAGAGACCCAGTACTTC
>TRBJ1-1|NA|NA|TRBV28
CASSRYREMNTEAFF
TGTGCCAGCAGCCGTTACAGGGAGATGAACACTGAAGCTTTCTTT
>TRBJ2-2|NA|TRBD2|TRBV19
CASSIDSASGLNTGELFF
TGTGCCAGTAGTATAGATTCCGCTAGCGGGCTGAACACCGGGGAGCTGTTTTTT
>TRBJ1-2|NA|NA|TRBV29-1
CSVEAGAYGYTF
TGCAGCGTTGAAGCAGGGGCCTATGGCTACACCTTC
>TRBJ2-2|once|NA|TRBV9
CASSVFAGTNTGELFF
TGTGCCAGCAGCGTATTCGCGGGGACGAACACCGGGGAGCTGTTTTTT
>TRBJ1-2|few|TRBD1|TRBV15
CATSRAPGGNYGYTF
TGTGCCACCAGCAGAGCTCCAGGGGGCAACTATGGCTACACCTTC
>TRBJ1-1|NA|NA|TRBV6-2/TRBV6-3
CASSDPRQMNTEAFF
TGTGCCAGCAGTGACCCCCGACAGATGAACACTGAAGCTTTCTTT